This T cell receptor beta chain was retrieved from a study of blood T cell repertoires in COVID-19. Assay used: immunoSEQ multiplex PCR; TCRdb lists only in-frame clones, some missing. The data show 200,000 to 250,000 clones, 84% seen once. The CDR3 covers 17 residues. Germline assignment: CDR1 LGHDT and CDR2 YNNKEL (reference sequence). The V gene end was trimmed by 4 bases and the J gene end by 5 bases; junction bases not matched to a gene: 13. This chain links TRBV3-1 (or the pseudogene TRBV3-2) with TRBJ2-3; 9 bases fit TRBD1. Sequenced: peripheral blood. The clonotype was recovered from an elderly woman with active or convalescent COVID-19. In nucleotides, the CDR3 is TGTGCCAGCAGCCTTCCGGGACAGGGTCCAACGGGAGATACGCAGTATTTT. Amino acids: CASSLPGQGPTGDTQYF.